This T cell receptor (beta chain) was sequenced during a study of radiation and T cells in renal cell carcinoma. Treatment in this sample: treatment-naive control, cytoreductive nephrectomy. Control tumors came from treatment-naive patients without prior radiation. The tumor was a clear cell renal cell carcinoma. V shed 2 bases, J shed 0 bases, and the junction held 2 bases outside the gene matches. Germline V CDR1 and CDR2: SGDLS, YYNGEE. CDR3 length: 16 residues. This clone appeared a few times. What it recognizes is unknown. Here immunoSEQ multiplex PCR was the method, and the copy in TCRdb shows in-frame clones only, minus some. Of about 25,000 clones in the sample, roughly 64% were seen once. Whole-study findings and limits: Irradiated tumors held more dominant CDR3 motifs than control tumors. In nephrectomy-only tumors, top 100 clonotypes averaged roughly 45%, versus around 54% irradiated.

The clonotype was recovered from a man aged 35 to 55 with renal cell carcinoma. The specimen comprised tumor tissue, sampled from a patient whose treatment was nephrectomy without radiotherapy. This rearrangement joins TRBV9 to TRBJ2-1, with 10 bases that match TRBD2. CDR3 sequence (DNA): TGTGCCAGCAGCGTCACTAGCGGGGTCTCCTACAATGAGCAGTTCTTC. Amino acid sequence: CASSVTSGVSYNEQFF.